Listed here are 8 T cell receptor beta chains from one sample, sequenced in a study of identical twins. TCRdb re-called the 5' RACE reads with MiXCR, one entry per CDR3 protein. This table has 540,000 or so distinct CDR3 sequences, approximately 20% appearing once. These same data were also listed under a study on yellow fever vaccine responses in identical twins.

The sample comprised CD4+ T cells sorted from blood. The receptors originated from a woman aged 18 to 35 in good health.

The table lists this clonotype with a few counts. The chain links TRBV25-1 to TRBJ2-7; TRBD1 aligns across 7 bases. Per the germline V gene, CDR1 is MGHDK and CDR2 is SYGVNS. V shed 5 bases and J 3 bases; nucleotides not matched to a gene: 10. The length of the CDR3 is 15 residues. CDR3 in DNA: TGTGCCAGCAGTCCCTCGGACAGGACGGACTACGAGCAGTACTTC. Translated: CASSPSDRTDYEQYF.

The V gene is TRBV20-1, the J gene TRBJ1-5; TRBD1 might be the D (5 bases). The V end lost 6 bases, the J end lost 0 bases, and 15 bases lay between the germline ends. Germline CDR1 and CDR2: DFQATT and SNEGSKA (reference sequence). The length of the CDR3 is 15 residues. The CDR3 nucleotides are TGCAGTGCCTCAAGCGGGGGAAGTAGCAATCAGCCCCAGCATTTT. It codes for CSASSGGSSNQPQHF.

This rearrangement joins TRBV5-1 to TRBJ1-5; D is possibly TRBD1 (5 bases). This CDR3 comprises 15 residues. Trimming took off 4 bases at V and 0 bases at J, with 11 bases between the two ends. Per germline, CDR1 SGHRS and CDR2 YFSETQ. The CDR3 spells CASSRGGSSNQPQHF. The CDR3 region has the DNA TGCGCCAGCAGCAGGGGTGGCTCTAGCAATCAGCCCCAGCATTTT.

CDR3 sequence reads: CASSLPQGRGTGELFF. CDR3 DNA: TGTGCCAGCAGCTTACCACAAGGGCGAGGGACCGGGGAGCTGTTTTTT. J is TRBJ2-2 and V is TRBV11-2; tentatively, D is TRBD2 (5 bases). The CDR3 extends over 16 amino acids. V lost 2 bases and J lost 5, with 15 bases in between. The germline gives CDR1 SGHAT, CDR2 FQNNGV.

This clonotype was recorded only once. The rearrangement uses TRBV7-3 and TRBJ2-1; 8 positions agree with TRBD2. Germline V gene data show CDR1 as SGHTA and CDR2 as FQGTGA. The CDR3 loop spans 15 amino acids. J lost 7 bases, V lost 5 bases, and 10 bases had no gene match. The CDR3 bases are TGTGCCAGCAGCCTCAGCGGGAGCTGGGTGAATGAGCAGTTCTTC. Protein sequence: CASSLSGSWVNEQFF.

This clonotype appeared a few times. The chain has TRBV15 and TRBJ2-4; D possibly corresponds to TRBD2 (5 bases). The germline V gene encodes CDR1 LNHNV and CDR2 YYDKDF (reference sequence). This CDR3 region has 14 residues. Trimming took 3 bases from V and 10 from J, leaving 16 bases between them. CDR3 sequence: CATSREDHTRIQYF. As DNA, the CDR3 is TGTGCCACCAGCAGGGAGGATCACACGAGGATTCAGTACTTC.

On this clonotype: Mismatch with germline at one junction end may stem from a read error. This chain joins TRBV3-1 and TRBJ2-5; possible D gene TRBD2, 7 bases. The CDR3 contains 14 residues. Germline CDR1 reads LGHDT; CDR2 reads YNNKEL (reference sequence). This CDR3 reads CASSYRGTTPPRGF. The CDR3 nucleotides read TGTGCCAGCAGCTATAGGGGGACTACCCCACCTAGGGGCTTC.

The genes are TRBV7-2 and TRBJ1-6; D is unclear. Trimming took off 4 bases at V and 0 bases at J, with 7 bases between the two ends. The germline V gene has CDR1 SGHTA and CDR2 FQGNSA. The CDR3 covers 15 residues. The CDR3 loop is CASSSPSSYNSPLHF. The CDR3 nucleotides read TGTGCCAGCAGCTCGCCGAGCTCCTATAATTCACCCCTCCACTTT.